This T cell receptor beta chain derives from a study of blood T cell repertoires in COVID-19. Whole-study context: The samples span acute and convalescent COVID-19 from the United States, Italy and Spain. T cells, B-cell-depleted T cells, or PBMCs provided the cDNA or gDNA that served as material.

Germline V CDR1 and CDR2: SGDLS, YYNGEE. Trimming removed 4 bases from V and 5 bases from J; junction bases left unmatched: 11. The CDR3 sequence is 16 residues long. In the original analysis: Nucleated cell counts were estimated from reference gene primer amplification. Using immunoSEQ multiplex PCR, the repertoire was profiled, and TCRdb retains in-frame clones only, with some absent. From that table come the V and J calls and clone size; the DNA was used to work out D and trimming. The sample carries 75,000 to 100,000 clones, over 70% recorded once. The gene calls are TRBV9 and TRBJ2-3, with TRBD1 matching over 9 bases. Input material: peripheral blood. The clonotype comes from a man between 60 and 70 years old with acute or convalescent COVID-19. The DNA for the CDR3 is TGTGCCAGCAGCTTCAGTAGGGACAGGGTACAAGATACGCAGTATTTT. Protein product: CASSFSRDRVQDTQYF.